The clone carrying this T cell receptor (beta chain) appeared a few times. Its antigen is not identified. This entry belongs to a study of cytomegalovirus exposure and HLA in healthy donors. Study-wide points: Productive rates of about 90% or about 30% were seen for most TCR beta V segments in an earlier analysis. The later analysis indicated that the majority of CMV-associated TCR beta chains appeared HLA-restricted.

The length of the CDR3 is 15 residues. Germline CDR1 reads LNHDA; CDR2 reads SQIVND (reference sequence). V was trimmed by 5 bases and J by 7 bases, leaving 17 bases between them. With 60 Vbeta and 13 Jbeta primers, the PCR was carried out. In the original analysis: It was a later analysis that counted 83 million or so unique TCR beta chains, of which roughly 11 million were shared. TCRdb's table, derived via immunoSEQ multiplex PCR, lists solely in-frame clones and lacks some. V and J calls and clone size follow that table, whereas D and trimming were derived from the DNA. The sample holds roughly 100,000 clones, about 12% seen once.

The rearrangement links TRBV19 to TRBJ1-4; D perhaps matches TRBD1 (5 bases). Sequenced input: PBMCs. The receptor was isolated from a man aged 35 to 55 in good health and CMV-seropositive. The CDR3 bases are TGTGCCAGTAGTCATGCCCCCCGCGGGGGTGAAAAACTGTTTTTT. Protein product: CASSHAPRGGEKLFF.